The 5 T cell receptor beta chains below come from one sample, sequenced in a study of a mutant IDH1 vaccine in newly diagnosed glioma. Time point denoted: week 11, during vaccination. Alongside topical imiquimod, each dose of vaccine comprised 300 ug of mutant IDH1 20-mer peptide. Antigen specificity for these receptors is unknown. TCRdb's table, derived via immunoSEQ multiplex PCR, lists solely in-frame clones and lacks some. The sample gives roughly 60,000 clones, approximately 80% of which show up once; around 3.3% is in the top ten. The input for sequencing was PBMCs, taken from a glioma patient whose treatment included an IDH1 peptide vaccine. These receptors all come from a man aged 25 to 40 with glioma.

Details on this clone: The sample contains more than one DNA sequence encoding this CDR3. V is TRBV2 and J is TRBJ1-1, with D maybe TRBD1 (6 bases). This CDR3 spans 15 amino acids. V lost 5 bases and J 2 bases, leaving 15 bases between the germline ends. The germline V gene has CDR1 SNHLY and CDR2 FYNNEI. In nucleotides, the CDR3 is TGTGCCAGCAGTCTGTTTGGACAGCTTAACACTGAAGCTTTCTTT. It is translated as CASSLFGQLNTEAFF. The whole variable domain, remainder taken from reference TRBV2 and TRBJ1-1, is EPEVTQTPSHQVTQMGQEVILRCVPISNHLYFYWYRQILGQKVEFLVSFYNNEISEKSEIFDDQFSVERPDGSNFTLKIRSTKLEDSAMYFCASSLFGQLNTEAFFGQGTRLTVV.

The chain recombines TRBV28 with TRBJ2-1, with 9 bases aligning to TRBD2. CDR3 length equals 17 residues. J lost 5 bases, V lost 4 bases, and 12 bases had no gene match. In germline, CDR1 is MDHEN, CDR2 SYDVKM. CDR3 amino acids: CASSWEFRGRENNEQFF. CDR3 nucleotide sequence: TGTGCCAGCAGTTGGGAGTTCCGCGGGAGGGAGAACAATGAGCAGTTCTTC.

The chain employs TRBV6-5 and TRBJ1-1; 7 bases fit TRBD1. This CDR3 has 13 amino acids. CDR1 and CDR2 from the germline V gene are MNHEY and SVGAGI. The V and J ends lost 7 bases and 5 bases, in that order; junction bases with no gene match: 7. The CDR3 DNA is TGTGCCAGCAATCGACAGGGCGGGACTGAAGCTTTCTTT. Translation gives CASNRQGGTEAFF.

CDR3 protein: CASSVDRVAYEQYF. As DNA, the CDR3 is TGTGCCAGCAGTGTTGACAGGGTAGCCTACGAGCAGTACTTC. The chain couples TRBV2 to TRBJ2-7; TRBD1 agrees at 7 bases. Germline CDR1 SNHLY, CDR2 FYNNEI. This CDR3 has 14 residues. Germline trimming cut 4 bases from V and 2 bases from J; bases unmatched to any gene: 5.

The chain recombines TRBV5-4 with TRBJ1-3; possible D gene TRBD1, 5 bases. The CDR3 spans 14 residues. V lost 7 bases to trimming and J lost 1 base, with 12 bases between them. Germline V lookup: CDR1 SGHNT, CDR2 YYREEE (reference sequence). The chain's CDR3 is CASGSRESGNTIYF. CDR3 coding DNA: TGTGCCAGCGGCAGCAGGGAGTCTGGAAACACCATATATTTT.